Sequencing of this TCR beta chain was carried out in a study of T cells in Graves' hyperthyroidism and ophthalmopathy. Using RNA transcripts as the source, TCR beta CDR3 regions were amplified. Using the HTBI primer set, a first-round RT-PCR was run on the TCR CDR3. Via MiXCR, TCRdb re-called the multiplex PCR reads, giving one row per CDR3 protein. The table shows around 300,000 distinct CDR3 sequences, with around 13% occurring only once. Subjects aged 18 to 65 presented with newly diagnosed hyperthyroidism of less than 2 months' duration. Trimming shortened V by 3 bases and J by 14 bases, and 24 bases separated the two germline ends. Per germline, CDR1 GTSNPN and CDR2 SVGIG (reference sequence). There are 14 residues in the CDR3. This clonotype was seen a handful of times.

The TCR sequence derives from a woman aged 40 to 50 with Graves' hyperthyroidism. The chain has TRBV30 and TRBJ2-3; the D gene is possibly TRBD2 (7 bases). The sample taken for sequencing was blood. CDR3 in amino acids: CAWRVAGRGMGLYF. The CDR3 nucleotides read TGTGCCTGGAGAGTAGCGGGTAGGGGGATGGGTCTGTATTTT.